Shown below are 12 T cell receptor beta chains from a single sample sequenced in a study of CD8 T cells in ankylosing spondylitis. Whole-study findings and limits: Within ankylosing spondylitis blood, a TCR beta motif made up of seven or eight highly homologous variants appeared to be characteristic.

Their antigen targets remain unknown. TCRdb reprocessed the 5' RACE reads via MiXCR and lists one record per CDR3 protein. The profile shows some 200,000 distinct CDR3 sequences, 6% to 8.5% of them singletons. Sequenced input: blood, either unsorted or a sorted T cell fraction (not recorded which). Receptor source: a male donor with ankylosing spondylitis.

This clonotype was picked up many times. The chain combines TRBV29-1 with TRBJ2-7, with D maybe TRBD1 (7 bases). This CDR3 is 14 amino acids long. Trimming pared 4 bases from V and 3 bases from J, leaving 16 bases between. Germline CDR1 is SQVTM and CDR2 is ANQGSEA. CDR3 region: CSVGGYRGLYEQYF. In nucleotides, the CDR3 is TGCAGCGTTGGAGGCTACAGGGGACTCTACGAGCAGTACTTC.

The rearrangement uses TRBV7-6 and TRBJ2-3; 12 bases align to TRBD1. The J segment lost 10 bases and the V segment lost 6 bases, leaving 5 bases of the junction unmatched. The CDR3 has 13 residues. Germline V CDR1 and CDR2: SGHVS, FNYEAQ. The CDR3 sequence is CASRRGQGASQYF. CDR3 coding DNA: TGTGCCAGCAGGAGGGGACAGGGGGCTTCGCAGTATTTT.

There are a few counts of this clonotype. The chain carries TRBV11-2 and TRBJ2-2; 8 nucleotides agree with TRBD1. The germline V gene encodes CDR1 SGHAT and CDR2 FQNNGV. The trim removed 2 bases at V and 2 bases at J, leaving 4 bases unmatched. This CDR3 is built from 16 residues. CDR3 amino acids: CASSLTGGLNTGELFF. As DNA, the CDR3 is TGTGCCAGCAGCTTAACAGGGGGACTCAACACCGGGGAGCTGTTTTTT. The variable domain in full, completed from reference TRBV11-2 and TRBJ2-2, reads EAGVAQSPRYKIIEKRQSVAFWCNPISGHATLYWYQQILGQGPKLLIQFQNNGVVDDSQLPKDRFSAERLKGVDSTLKIQPAKLEDSAVYLCASSLTGGLNTGELFFGEGSRLTVL.

This clonotype was seen more than once but under ten times. This chain joins TRBV5-1 and TRBJ2-7; possible D gene TRBD1, 6 bases. Trimming removed 4 bases from V and 0 bases from J, with 17 bases in between. The CDR3 spans 16 residues. CDR1 SGHRS and CDR2 YFSETQ come from the germline V gene. For the CDR3, the DNA is TGCGCCAGCAGCCCTTTGACAGGCCTATCCTCCTACGAGCAGTACTTC. Protein sequence: CASSPLTGLSSYEQYF.

The J gene is TRBJ2-7, the V gene TRBV4-3; possible D gene TRBD1, 6 bases. The CDR3 runs 15 residues. Germline lookup yields CDR1 LGHNA and CDR2 YSLEER. Trimming removed 1 base from V and 2 bases from J, with 12 bases in between. Here the CDR3 DNA reads TGCGCCAGCAGCCAAGGACAGGCTTCTGCCTACGAGCAGTACTTC. Encoded protein: CASSQGQASAYEQYF.

This clonotype has at least ten counts. The rearrangement links TRBV5-1 to TRBJ2-5; D ambiguous. V shed 0 bases and J shed 2 bases, with 8 bases lying between them. CDR3 size: 14 residues. Per germline, CDR1 SGHRS and CDR2 YFSETQ. DNA of the CDR3: TGCGCCAGCAGCTTGGAGGATCAACAAGAGACCCAGTACTTC. Its protein product is CASSLEDQQETQYF.

This clonotype came up many times. The V call is TRBV5-1, the J call TRBJ2-7; 9 bases fit TRBD1. The CDR3 has 13 residues. V gave up 4 bases and J gave up 6 bases; unmatched junction bases: 5. The germline CDR1 and CDR2 sequences are SGHRS and YFSETQ. As DNA, the CDR3 is TGCGCCAGCAGCGCCGGACAGGGGAGCGAGCAGTACTTC. Amino acids: CASSAGQGSEQYF.

There are many counts of this clonotype. The J gene is TRBJ1-1, the V gene TRBV5-1; TRBD1 might be the D (6 bases). Germline CDR1 reads SGHRS; CDR2 reads YFSETQ. The V gene lost 3 bases and the J gene lost 11 bases, with 17 bases spanning the gap. CDR3 length equals 13 residues. The CDR3 region is CASSWGAPNHAFF. The CDR3 nucleotides read TGCGCCAGCAGCTGGGGGGCCCCAAATCACGCTTTCTTT.

This clonotype was seen repeatedly, ten times or more. The chain couples TRBV4-3 to TRBJ2-1, with TRBD2 identical over 9 bases. Losses at the gene ends were 0 bases for V and 4 bases for J; bases not matched to a gene: 7. The CDR3 has 17 amino acids. Germline assignment: CDR1 LGHNA and CDR2 YSLEER. The CDR3 region is CASSQDKSGGTYNEQFF. CDR3 DNA: TGCGCCAGCAGCCAAGATAAGAGCGGGGGGACATACAATGAGCAGTTCTTC.

In this sample, this clonotype turned up many times. The gene calls are TRBV15 and TRBJ2-3; 7 bases align to TRBD1. The CDR3 runs 13 residues. The germline V gene has CDR1 LNHNV and CDR2 YYDKDF (reference sequence). V shed 3 bases, J shed 6 bases, and the junction held 3 bases outside the gene matches. CDR3 bases: TGTGCCACCAGCAGCCGCAGGGGGGATACGCAGTATTTT. Amino acid sequence: CATSSRRGDTQYF.

This clonotype was counted many times. The V call is TRBV27, the J call TRBJ2-1; D remains ambiguous. The CDR3 runs to 12 residues. Between the trimmed V and J ends, which lost 5 bases and 5 bases, there was a span of 7 bases. CDR1 MNHEY and CDR2 SMNVEV come from the germline V gene (reference sequence). As DNA, the CDR3 is TGTGCCAGCAGTACGGCTCACAATGAGCAGTTCTTC. Protein sequence: CASSTAHNEQFF.

This clonotype showed up many times. The V and J genes are TRBV27 and TRBJ2-5, with a possible D match to TRBD2 (5 bases). Trimming removed 4 bases from V and 3 bases from J, with 12 bases in between. The germline V gene has CDR1 MNHEY and CDR2 SMNVEV (reference sequence). The CDR3 has 14 residues. CDR3 bases: TGTGCCAGCAGTTCACTGGACGGGAAAGAGACCCAGTACTTC. Protein product: CASSSLDGKETQYF.